These 16 T cell receptor beta chains were sequenced from one sample in a study of Graves' ophthalmopathy and Graves' hyperthyroidism. TCR beta CDR3 regions were amplified from RNA transcripts. First-round RT-PCR used HTBI primers; second-round multiplex PCR followed. One entry per CDR3 protein, called by TCRdb with MiXCR from the multiplex PCR reads. The sample has about 370,000 distinct CDR3 sequences; 15% to 20% are singletons. Sequencing input: peripheral blood. These TCRs come from a woman aged 18 to 35 with Graves' ophthalmopathy.

There are many counts of this clonotype. V gene TRBV10-3 combines with J gene TRBJ2-7; D possibly corresponds to TRBD2 (5 bases). Trimming shortened V by 6 bases and J by 3 bases, and 18 bases separated the two germline ends. Germline CDR1 reads ENHRY; CDR2 reads SYGVKD. The CDR3 is 15 amino acids. DNA for the CDR3: TGTGCCATCAGACCAACTAGAGCGAAAGACTACGAGCAGTACTTC. Its translation is CAIRPTRAKDYEQYF.

This clonotype was counted a few times. The J gene is TRBJ2-5, the V gene TRBV6-1; D is uncertain. V lost 7 bases and J 2 bases, leaving 14 bases between the germline ends. This CDR3 has 14 amino acids. The germline V gene has CDR1 MNHNS and CDR2 SASEGT. CDR3 protein: CASTERERQETQYF. The CDR3 DNA is TGTGCCAGCACCGAACGAGAGAGACAAGAGACCCAGTACTTC.

This clonotype was detected ten times or more. This chain links TRBV30 with TRBJ2-2, with unresolved D. V lost 1 base, J lost 0 bases, and 6 bases lay in between. The CDR3 spans 14 residues. CDR1 is GTSNPN and CDR2 is SVGIG in the germline V gene (reference sequence). CDR3 sequence reads: CAWSAPPNTGELFF. As DNA, the CDR3 is TGTGCCTGGAGTGCCCCACCGAACACCGGGGAGCTGTTTTTT.

This clonotype was counted many times. The chain carries TRBV6-1 and TRBJ1-1; TRBD1 agrees at 11 bases. Trimming took 4 bases from V and 10 from J; bases not matched to a gene: 8. CDR3 length equals 14 residues. Germline CDR1 is MNHNS and CDR2 is SASEGT. CDR3 nucleotides: TGTGCCAGCAGTGGGGGGACAGGGGGGATACGAGCTTTCTTT. As protein: CASSGGTGGIRAFF.

This clonotype was detected many times. This chain joins TRBV7-9 and TRBJ1-3, with D uncertain. The CDR3 sequence is 13 residues long. The V gene's germline CDR1 is SEHNR and CDR2 FQNEAQ (reference sequence). Trimming left V 5 bases short and J 2 bases short, with 7 bases between. The CDR3 DNA sequence: TGTGCCAGCAGCCGGGCTACTGGAAACACCATATATTTT. Translated: CASSRATGNTIYF.

This clonotype has at least ten counts. The rearrangement joins TRBV6-2 or TRBV6-3 to TRBJ2-2; D is undetermined. V was pared by 2 bases and J by 7 bases, with 11 bases between. Germline CDR1 MNHEY, CDR2 SVGEGT. This CDR3 region has 14 residues. In nucleotides, the CDR3 is TGTGCCAGCAGTTACGGCAGTGGAGACGGGGAGCTGTTTTTT. Protein: CASSYGSGDGELFF.

This clonotype was seen repeatedly, ten times or more. The rearrangement uses TRBV7-6 and TRBJ2-5, with TRBD2 matching 12 bases. The CDR3 is 17 residues long. With V trimmed by 5 bases and J by 5 bases, 12 bases remained unmatched. Germline lookup yields CDR1 SGHVS and CDR2 FNYEAQ. CDR3 coding DNA: TGTGCCAGCAGCGCCAATTCGGGGCTAGCGGGGGGGGAGACCCAGTACTTC. Residues: CASSANSGLAGGETQYF.

Many counts were recorded for this clonotype. V is TRBV30 and J is TRBJ2-7, with a weak D call TRBD1 (6 bases). The length of the CDR3 is 15 residues. The ends were cut back, 1 base at V and 2 bases at J, with 15 bases in the middle. Germline V gene data show CDR1 as GTSNPN and CDR2 as SVGIG (reference sequence). The DNA of the CDR3 is TGTGCCTGGAGTGGAAGATTAGGGGGAACCTACGAGCAGTACTTC. Its translation: CAWSGRLGGTYEQYF.

This clonotype was seen at least ten times. V is TRBV4-3 and J is TRBJ2-2, with TRBD2 matching over 7 bases. The CDR3 spans 14 residues. V lost 8 bases to trimming and J lost 8 bases; unmatched junction nucleotides: 11. Germline CDR1 reads LGHNA; CDR2 reads YSLEER. CDR3 DNA: TGCGCCAGCTCTAGGGCAGCGGGAATGGGGGAGCTGTTTTTT. It translates to CASSRAAGMGELFF.

In its sample, this clonotype was seen many times. This chain joins TRBV20-1 and TRBJ1-2; D unclear. The V and J ends lost 3 bases and 8 bases respectively, with 16 bases between them. The CDR3 loop spans 13 amino acids. CDR1 and CDR2 (germline): DFQATT, SNEGSKA (reference sequence). CDR3 DNA sequence: TGCAGTGCTAGCCGAGTAGGGTGGTGGGGCTACACCTTC. The encoded protein is CSASRVGWWGYTF.

This clonotype was detected ten times or more. J is TRBJ2-7 and V is TRBV15, with TRBD1 identical over 7 bases. Germline CDR1 LNHNV, CDR2 YYDKDF (reference sequence). The V and J ends lost 2 bases and 1 base, in that order; junction bases with no gene match: 2. CDR3 length: 14 amino acids. The DNA for the CDR3 is TGTGCCACCAGCAGACCGGGACAGTCCTACGAGCAGTACTTC. Protein product: CATSRPGQSYEQYF. The variable domain in full, with the rest retrieved from reference TRBV15 and TRBJ2-7, is DAMVIQNPRYQVTQFGKPVTLSCSQTLNHNVMYWYQQKSSQAPKLLFHYYDKDFNNEADTPDNFQSRRPNTSFCFLDIRSPGLGDTAMYLCATSRPGQSYEQYFGPGTRLTVT.

V usage is TRBV9 and J usage is TRBJ1-1; perhaps TRBD1 as D (5 bases). The CDR3 runs 13 residues. Germline V lookup: CDR1 SGDLS, CDR2 YYNGEE. The V end lost 4 bases, the J end lost 4 bases, and 11 bases lay between the germline ends. CDR3 nucleotides: TGTGCCAGCAGCACCAGGGTGGGCACTGAAGCTTTCTTT. It is translated as CASSTRVGTEAFF.

At least ten counts were recorded for this clonotype. The chain uses TRBV19 and TRBJ1-5, with D unresolved. Germline values: CDR1 LNHDA, CDR2 SQIVND (reference sequence). The CDR3 loop spans 15 amino acids. With 6 bases removed from V and 1 base from J, the gap between germline ends came to 13 bases. The CDR3 coding sequence is TGTGCCAGTAGCCCCGGATCGAGGAGCAATCAGCCCCAGCATTTT. Its protein is CASSPGSRSNQPQHF.

The V gene is TRBV28, the J gene TRBJ1-1; D unclear. The CDR3 loop spans 12 amino acids. Germline values: CDR1 MDHEN, CDR2 SYDVKM. V was cut by 5 bases and J by 0 bases, with 4 bases left in between. CDR3 sequence reads: CASSQMNTEAFF. CDR3 DNA sequence: TGTGCCAGCAGTCAAATGAACACTGAAGCTTTCTTT.

This chain uses TRBV4-3 with TRBJ1-5, with 7 nucleotides matching TRBD1. CDR1 and CDR2 (germline): LGHNA, YSLEER. Trimming cost V 4 bases and J 6 bases; bases outside gene matches: 9. The CDR3 is 15 amino acids. The CDR3 sequence: CASSPGTAGGQPQHF. CDR3 sequence (DNA): TGCGCCAGCAGCCCTGGGACAGCTGGAGGTCAGCCCCAGCATTTT.

The rearrangement links TRBV6-2 or TRBV6-3 to TRBJ1-5, with TRBD1 matching over 7 bases. The V gene's germline CDR1 is MNHEY and CDR2 SVGEGT. The ends lost 5 bases at V and 4 bases at J; junction bases unmatched: 8. The CDR3 covers 15 residues. CDR3 DNA: TGTGCCAGCAGTGGCAACAGGGGCTTGAATCAGCCCCAGCATTTT. Amino acids: CASSGNRGLNQPQHF.